This T cell receptor (beta chain) is drawn from a study of T cells in Graves' hyperthyroidism and ophthalmopathy. TCR beta CDR3 sequences were amplified from RNA transcripts. TCR CDR3 regions were first amplified by RT-PCR with HTBI primers. TCRdb independently ran MiXCR on the multiplex PCR reads; one entry per CDR3 protein. The top ten hold about 7.2% of the sample, which has hundreds of thousands of distinct CDR3 sequences, roughly 45% seen once. This clonotype was picked up a small number of times. The CDR3 has 15 amino acids. In germline, CDR1 is SNHLY, CDR2 FYNNEI. Between the trimmed V and J ends, which lost 5 bases and 0 bases, there was a span of 11 bases.

Sequencing used peripheral blood or thyroid tissue (not recorded which). The rearrangement uses TRBV2 and TRBJ1-3; D is unresolved. The TCR sequence derives from an adult man with Graves' disease, either hyperthyroidism or ophthalmopathy (not recorded which). CDR3 protein: CASSTRLSSGNTIYF. CDR3 nucleotide sequence: TGTGCCAGCAGTACGAGACTCTCCTCTGGAAACACCATATATTTT.